This T cell receptor (beta chain) appears in the sequencing data of a study of beta chain features in type 1 diabetes. Across the study: Age and gender were similar between patients and healthy donors, as were cell yields. General study findings and limits: cDNA sequencing could over-represent cells with high TCR expression. Naive, central memory and regulatory TCRB repertoires appeared more similar among patients than healthy donors. Moderately but significantly shorter TCRB CDR3s were found in Type 1 diabetes patients in all four CD4+ subsets.

About this clone: Antigen unknown.

The study reverse transcribed the entire isolated RNA, so it sequenced expressed TCRB transcripts. Here immunoSEQ multiplex PCR was the method, and the copy in TCRdb shows in-frame clones only, minus some. The data hold a few hundred thousand clones, with 15% to 20% observed a single time. Trimming stripped 2 bases from V and 7 bases from J, with 15 bases between. Germline assignment: CDR1 SGDLS and CDR2 YYNGEE. The CDR3 is made up of 14 amino acids. The rearrangement joins TRBV9 to TRBJ1-2; D remains unclear. This clonotype originated in a man aged 25-40 years with type 1 diabetes. Sequences were obtained from naive CD4+ T cells from blood. The CDR3 coding sequence is TGTGCCAGCAGCGTCGCCCAAATCGGGTCTGGCTACACCTTC. Its protein is CASSVAQIGSGYTF.